These 32 T cell receptor beta chains came from one sample sequenced in a study of post-analysis software for immune sequencing data. Study-wide findings and caveats: Patients used about 5 TRBV segments, including TRBV5-6, TRBV5-1 and TRBV20-1, more often than controls.

Tagging with unique molecular identifiers was a feature of the TCR beta cDNA libraries. TCRdb independently ran MiXCR on the PCR reads; one entry per CDR3 protein. The data contain hundreds of thousands of distinct CDR3 sequences, 55% to 60% of them singletons. Their antigen targets remain unknown. Source material: blood. These receptors all come from a girl aged 2-15 years with multiple sclerosis.

V usage is TRBV7-8 and J usage is TRBJ2-1; the D gene is possibly TRBD1 (6 bases). V lost 5 bases and J lost 0, with 11 bases in between. This CDR3 has 15 amino acids. Germline V gene lookup returns CDR1 SGHVS and CDR2 FQNEAQ. The CDR3 spells CASSLTGYSYNEQFF. The CDR3 nucleotides are TGTGCCAGCAGCCTTACAGGGTACTCCTACAATGAGCAGTTCTTC.

With regard to this clonotype: At one of its ends the junction is not consistent with the germline gene, which may arise from a read error. The chain links TRBV6-6 to TRBJ2-3, with D unresolved. The length of the CDR3 is 10 residues. Germline CDR1 MNHNY, CDR2 SVGAGI (reference sequence). The chain's CDR3 is CASGVLVKDF. The CDR3 DNA is TGTGCCAGCGGGGTATTGGTCAAGGATTTT.

This chain links TRBV28 with TRBJ1-4; 9 bases match TRBD1. Looked up from germline, CDR1 is MDHEN and CDR2 is SYDVKM. V lost 2 bases and J lost 7; bases outside the gene matches: 5. The CDR3 sequence is 15 residues long. CDR3 nucleotides: TGTGCCAGCAGTTTAGGGGACAGGGTGGCTGAAAAACTGTTTTTT. The encoded protein is CASSLGDRVAEKLFF.

This clonotype has more than one count but fewer than ten. The chain couples TRBV14 to TRBJ2-1; D is ambiguous. CDR1 is SGHDN, CDR2 FVKESK, per germline. The CDR3 loop spans 15 amino acids. V was clipped by 2 bases and J by 8 bases, with 16 bases between them. CDR3 in amino acids: CASSQLTTTGHEQFF. In DNA form, the CDR3 reads TGTGCCAGCAGCCAACTGACAACCACTGGCCATGAGCAGTTCTTC.

This clonotype was counted only a few times. The gene calls are TRBV6-5 and TRBJ1-1; D remains ambiguous. Germline assignment: CDR1 MNHEY and CDR2 SVGAGI. The ends were cut back, 7 bases at V and 0 bases at J, with 9 bases in the middle. The CDR3 is 13 amino acids. CDR3 nucleotide sequence: TGTGCCAGCACCCTACATCTGAACACTGAAGCTTTCTTT. Its translation: CASTLHLNTEAFF.

Regarding this clonotype: The junction and the germline gene differ at one end; a read error may be behind it. The chain recombines TRBV5-1 with TRBJ2-3; 8 positions match TRBD2. This CDR3 region has 17 residues. The germline CDR1 and CDR2 sequences are SGHRS and YFSETQ. This CDR3 reads CASSLPTSGASTDTRYF. The CDR3 region has the DNA TGCGCCAGCAGCTTACCTACTAGCGGAGCTAGCACAGATACGCGGTATTTT.

The chain couples TRBV10-1 to TRBJ2-1, with D hard to call. CDR1 is WNHNN, CDR2 SYGVQD, per germline (reference sequence). CDR3 size: 17 residues. V was clipped by 8 bases and J by 0 bases, with 20 bases between them. CDR3 sequence reads: CASSRGEAESSYNEQFF. In DNA, the CDR3 is TGCGCCAGCTCCCGTGGGGAAGCCGAAAGCTCCTACAATGAGCAGTTCTTC.

This chain joins TRBV5-1 and TRBJ2-7, with 9 nucleotides matching TRBD2. V shed 2 bases, J shed 3 bases, and the junction held 3 bases outside the gene matches. Germline V gives CDR1 SGHRS, CDR2 YFSETQ. This CDR3 region has 14 residues. The CDR3 DNA reads as TGCGCCAGCAGCTTAATACTAGCGGGCTACGAGCAGTACTTC. Amino acids: CASSLILAGYEQYF.

This sequence joins TRBV7-2 and TRBJ2-3; 7 bases are shared with TRBD2. The CDR3 contains 15 residues. Unmatched junction bases numbered 9, after V lost 6 bases and J lost 3 bases. Germline values: CDR1 SGHTA, CDR2 FQGNSA. CDR3 bases: TGTGCCAGCAGAGTACCTGGACTAGAGACAGATACGCAGTATTTT. Translated: CASRVPGLETDTQYF.

This clonotype was found a few times. The chain employs TRBV10-3 and TRBJ2-1; the match to TRBD2 covers 8 bases. The J segment lost 7 bases and the V segment lost 5 bases, leaving 10 bases of the junction unmatched. Germline-derived CDR1 and CDR2 are ENHRY and SYGVKD. The CDR3 has 15 amino acids. Here the CDR3 reads CAISNIAGTQNEQFF. Written as DNA, the CDR3 is TGTGCCATCAGTAATATAGCGGGAACTCAAAATGAGCAGTTCTTC.

The chain has TRBV4-3 and TRBJ2-5, with a tentative D call TRBD1 (6 bases). The V gene's germline CDR1 is LGHNA and CDR2 YSLEER. This CDR3 is 15 amino acids long. Trimming pared 0 bases from V and 3 bases from J, leaving 11 bases between. CDR3 DNA sequence: TGCGCCAGCAGCCAAGAAGGGGGACCTGAAGAGACCCAGTACTTC. Amino acids: CASSQEGGPEETQYF.

The table lists this clonotype with a few counts. V usage is TRBV11-2 and J usage is TRBJ1-2; D remains unclear. V was cut by 5 bases and J by 4 bases, with 14 bases left in between. Germline V lookup: CDR1 SGHAT, CDR2 FQNNGV. This CDR3 comprises 14 residues. The CDR3 spells CASSPLRNSYGYTF. CDR3 DNA: TGTGCCAGCAGCCCCCTGCGAAACTCCTATGGCTACACCTTC.

This clonotype was found a few times. The rearrangement joins TRBV12-3 or TRBV12-4 to TRBJ1-2, with D unresolved. Trimming left V 5 bases short and J 4 bases short, with 11 bases between. CDR3 size: 13 residues. This chain's CDR3 is CASSPQTPYGYTF. Written as DNA, the CDR3 is TGTGCCAGCAGTCCTCAGACCCCCTATGGCTACACCTTC.

The chain joins TRBV29-1 to TRBJ1-2, with a tentative D call TRBD1 (6 bases). The CDR3 totals 13 residues. CDR1 and CDR2 from the germline V gene are SQVTM and ANQGSEA. Trimming took off 4 bases at V and 6 bases at J, with 15 bases between the two ends. Written as DNA, the CDR3 is TGCAGCGTTGTAGAGGGGGTGGGTGATGGCTACACCTTC. It translates to CSVVEGVGDGYTF.

The chain has TRBV12-3 or TRBV12-4 and TRBJ2-5; D is perhaps TRBD1 (5 bases). V lost 3 bases and J 3 bases, leaving 11 bases between the germline ends. The CDR3 consists of 14 residues. The CDR3 nucleotides are TGTGCCAGCAGTTTTCATACAGGAGAAGAGACCCAGTACTTC. It encodes CASSFHTGEETQYF.

J is TRBJ1-2 and V is TRBV13; D not resolved. Per germline, CDR1 PRHDT and CDR2 FYEKMQ (reference sequence). This CDR3 contains 13 residues. Trimming cost V 7 bases and J 2 bases, with 11 bases left between them. This CDR3 is CASTLATNYGYTF. DNA of the CDR3: TGTGCCAGCACCCTGGCAACGAACTATGGCTACACCTTC.

The chain has TRBV5-1 and TRBJ2-3, with 9 bases fitting TRBD2. Germline V lookup: CDR1 SGHRS, CDR2 YFSETQ. V shed 6 bases and J 6 bases; nucleotides not matched to a gene: 14. This CDR3 spans 16 amino acids. The CDR3 loop reads CASTWRGLAGSDTQYF. The CDR3 DNA follows: TGCGCCAGCACCTGGAGGGGGCTAGCGGGATCCGATACGCAGTATTTT.

In its sample, this clonotype was seen a few times. V is TRBV12-3 or TRBV12-4 and J is TRBJ2-5; 7 nucleotides align to TRBD1. Trimming removed 2 bases from V and 10 bases from J; junction bases left unmatched: 16. The CDR3 spans 16 residues. The CDR3 sequence is CASSLSTRTGPRGQYF. CDR3 DNA: TGTGCCAGCAGTTTAAGTACCCGGACAGGTCCTCGGGGCCAGTACTTC.

CDR3 sequence reads: CASSFRGQGAGWGEQFF. The DNA for the CDR3 is TGTGCCAGCAGCTTTCGAGGACAGGGGGCCGGTTGGGGTGAGCAGTTCTTC. The chain recombines TRBV7-3 with TRBJ2-1, with 11 bases matching TRBD1. Germline V gene sequence: CDR1 SGHTA, CDR2 FQGTGA. This CDR3 contains 17 residues. V dropped 3 bases and J dropped 9; count of bases not matched to a gene: 13.

This chain links TRBV29-1 with TRBJ2-2; 7 bases fit TRBD1. V gave up 7 bases and J gave up 5 bases; unmatched junction bases: 7. Germline CDR1 reads SQVTM; CDR2 reads ANQGSEA. The CDR3 totals 13 residues. The CDR3: CSAWDSSTGELFF. Here the CDR3 DNA reads TGCAGCGCTTGGGACAGCTCAACCGGGGAGCTGTTTTTT.

This clonotype was observed once. The chain recombines TRBV29-1 with TRBJ2-5; TRBD2 matches 7 bases. The trim removed 6 bases at V and 3 bases at J, leaving 4 bases unmatched. The CDR3 sequence is 12 residues long. Germline V gives CDR1 SQVTM, CDR2 ANQGSEA. In nucleotides, the CDR3 is TGCAGCGTGAGCGGGGCAAAAGAGACCCAGTACTTC. Translating gives CSVSGAKETQYF.

The gene calls are TRBV11-2 and TRBJ2-1; no definite D call. The V end was cut by 3 bases, the J end by 6 bases, with 12 bases between. Per the germline V gene, CDR1 is SGHAT and CDR2 is FQNNGV. The CDR3 spans 14 residues. The CDR3 sequence is CASSLVGSRNEQFF. The CDR3 DNA sequence: TGTGCCAGCAGCTTGGTCGGCAGCCGCAATGAGCAGTTCTTC.

The genes are TRBV5-1 and TRBJ2-5; perhaps TRBD2 as D (6 bases). The CDR3 has 15 amino acids. Germline CDR1 SGHRS, CDR2 YFSETQ. The V end was cut by 0 bases, the J end by 7 bases, with 16 bases between. The CDR3 region has the DNA TGCGCCAGCAGCTTGGTGGGCAGCCCGGAGGGGACCCAGTACTTC. Its translation is CASSLVGSPEGTQYF.

This clonotype appeared a few times. This chain links TRBV12-3 or TRBV12-4 with TRBJ2-3, with TRBD1 matching 9 bases. V was pared by 0 bases and J by 2 bases, with 9 bases of the junction left unmatched. This CDR3 has 18 residues. CDR3 in amino acids: CASSLARAGTGNTDTQYF. The DNA for the CDR3 is TGTGCCAGCAGTTTAGCGAGAGCTGGGACAGGGAACACAGATACGCAGTATTTT.

This CDR3 reads CASSLVGSDRSFYGYTF. The CDR3 DNA reads TGTGCCAGCAGTTTAGTCGGTTCGGACAGAAGCTTTTATGGCTACACCTTC. J is TRBJ1-2 and V is TRBV27; the D gene is possibly TRBD1 (6 bases). Trimming shortened V by 2 bases and J by 5 bases, and 21 bases separated the two germline ends. This CDR3 has 17 residues. Germline V gene sequence: CDR1 MNHEY, CDR2 SMNVEV (reference sequence).

This chain links TRBV12-3 or TRBV12-4 with TRBJ2-3; D might be TRBD2 (5 bases). The germline V and J ends were trimmed by 6 bases and 2 bases, with 18 bases remaining between them. The CDR3 consists of 16 residues. CDR3 coding DNA: TGTGCCAGCAGCTCCCCACTAGAGGATAACACAGATACGCAGTATTTT. Translated, it gives CASSSPLEDNTDTQYF.

The rearrangement uses TRBV5-1 and TRBJ2-5; either TRBD1 or TRBD2 may fit D (6 bases each). V was pared by 3 bases and J by 11 bases, with 23 bases between. Germline values: CDR1 SGHRS, CDR2 YFSETQ. This CDR3 has 15 residues. The CDR3 DNA follows: TGCGCCAGCAGCTGGGGGGCGACACCTCTACGTGAGCAGTACTTC. Translated, it gives CASSWGATPLREQYF.

The rearrangement uses TRBV5-1 and TRBJ1-2; D call uncertain. CDR3 size: 10 residues. Trimming cost V 6 bases and J 8 bases, with 8 bases left between them. Germline values: CDR1 SGHRS, CDR2 YFSETQ. The CDR3 DNA reads as TGCGCCAGCACTATGGGAGGCTACACCTTC. Protein sequence: CASTMGGYTF.

The chain is built from TRBV4-1 and TRBJ2-5, with TRBD2 matching 13 bases. The V and J ends lost 4 bases and 0 bases, in that order; junction bases with no gene match: 8. The CDR3 covers 18 residues. Per the germline V gene, CDR1 is MGHRA and CDR2 is YSYEKL. The CDR3 loop reads CASSLWTSGGADQETQYF. The CDR3 DNA follows: TGCGCCAGCAGCCTATGGACTAGCGGGGGTGCAGACCAAGAGACCCAGTACTTC.

The genes are TRBV11-2 and TRBJ1-1; D might be TRBD1 (6 bases). The V and J ends lost 1 base and 1 base respectively, with 16 bases between them. From germline, CDR1 is SGHAT and CDR2 FQNNGV. The CDR3 is 17 amino acids. The CDR3 loop is CASSLVWGRLPNTEAFF. CDR3 in DNA: TGTGCCAGCAGCTTAGTGTGGGGGCGCTTACCGAACACTGAAGCTTTCTTT.

The V gene is TRBV20-1, the J gene TRBJ1-2; weak D call: TRBD1 (6 bases). The CDR3 sequence is 14 residues long. V lost 0 bases, J lost 8 bases, and 16 bases lay in between. Germline assignment: CDR1 DFQATT and CDR2 SNEGSKA (reference sequence). The CDR3 bases are TGCAGTGCTAGAGATTATTCGGGGGCGCAGGGCTACACCTTC. It codes for CSARDYSGAQGYTF.

The sample holds a few counts of this clonotype. The rearrangement links TRBV4-3 to TRBJ2-6; tentatively, D is TRBD1 (6 bases). Trimming took 3 bases from V and 0 from J, leaving 9 bases between them. Per the germline V gene, CDR1 is LGHNA and CDR2 is YSLEER. The length of the CDR3 is 16 residues. CDR3 residues: CASSHATGSGANVLTF. Written as DNA, the CDR3 is TGCGCCAGCAGCCACGCGACAGGCTCTGGGGCCAACGTCCTGACTTTC.